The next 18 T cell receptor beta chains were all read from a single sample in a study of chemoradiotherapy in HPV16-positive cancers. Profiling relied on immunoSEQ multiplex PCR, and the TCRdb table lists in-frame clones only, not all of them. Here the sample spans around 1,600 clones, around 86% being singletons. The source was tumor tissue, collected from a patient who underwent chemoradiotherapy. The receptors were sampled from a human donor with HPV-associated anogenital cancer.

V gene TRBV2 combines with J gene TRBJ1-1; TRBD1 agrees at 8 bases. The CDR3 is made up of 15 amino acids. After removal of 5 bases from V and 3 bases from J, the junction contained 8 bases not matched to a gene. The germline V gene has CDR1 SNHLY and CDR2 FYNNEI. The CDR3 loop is CASSLDRVRDTEAFF. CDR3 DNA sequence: TGTGCCAGCAGTTTGGACAGGGTAAGAGACACTGAAGCTTTCTTT.

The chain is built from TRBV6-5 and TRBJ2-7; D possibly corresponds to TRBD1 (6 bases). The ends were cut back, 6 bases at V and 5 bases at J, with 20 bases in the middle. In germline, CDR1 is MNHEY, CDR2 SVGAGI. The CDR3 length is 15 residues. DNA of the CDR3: TGTGCCAGCAGCCCCCGGGGCCAGGGGTTTCACGAGCAGTACTTC. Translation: CASSPRGQGFHEQYF.

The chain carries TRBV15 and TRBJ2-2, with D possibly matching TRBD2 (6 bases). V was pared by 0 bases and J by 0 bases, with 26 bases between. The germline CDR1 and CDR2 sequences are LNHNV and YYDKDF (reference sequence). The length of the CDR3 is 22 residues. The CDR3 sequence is CATSRDLFARGSAEANTGELFF. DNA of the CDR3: TGTGCCACCAGCAGAGATCTTTTCGCCCGGGGGAGTGCGGAGGCGAACACCGGGGAGCTGTTTTTT. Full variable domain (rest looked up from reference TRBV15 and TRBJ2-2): DAMVIQNPRYQVTQFGKPVTLSCSQTLNHNVMYWYQQKSSQAPKLLFHYYDKDFNNEADTPDNFQSRRPNTSFCFLDIRSPGLGDTAMYLCATSRDLFARGSAEANTGELFFGEGSRLTVL.

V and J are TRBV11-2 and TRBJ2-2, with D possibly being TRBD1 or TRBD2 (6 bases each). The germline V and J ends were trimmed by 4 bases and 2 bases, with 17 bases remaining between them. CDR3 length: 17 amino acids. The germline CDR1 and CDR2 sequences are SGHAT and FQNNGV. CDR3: CASSSKGGQGNTGELFF. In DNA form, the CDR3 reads TGTGCCAGCAGCTCCAAAGGGGGGCAGGGAAACACCGGGGAGCTGTTTTTT.

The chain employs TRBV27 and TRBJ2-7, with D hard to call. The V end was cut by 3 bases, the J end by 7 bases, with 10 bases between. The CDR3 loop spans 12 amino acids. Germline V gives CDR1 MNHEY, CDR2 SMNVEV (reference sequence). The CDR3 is CASSFLRSEQYF. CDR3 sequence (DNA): TGTGCCAGCAGTTTTTTGAGGTCGGAGCAGTACTTC.

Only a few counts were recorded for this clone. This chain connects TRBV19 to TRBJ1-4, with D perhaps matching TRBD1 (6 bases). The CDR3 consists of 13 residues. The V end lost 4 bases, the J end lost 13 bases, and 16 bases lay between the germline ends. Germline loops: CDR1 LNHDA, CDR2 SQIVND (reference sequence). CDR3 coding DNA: TGTGCCAGTAGTACCTGGCGGACAGTCGGACTGTTTTTT. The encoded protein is CASSTWRTVGLFF.

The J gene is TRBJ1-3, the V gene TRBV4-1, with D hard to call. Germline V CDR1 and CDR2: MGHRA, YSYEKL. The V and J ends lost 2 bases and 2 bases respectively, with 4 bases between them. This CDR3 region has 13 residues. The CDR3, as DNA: TGCGCCAGCAGCCAACTCACTGGAAACACCATATATTTT. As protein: CASSQLTGNTIYF.

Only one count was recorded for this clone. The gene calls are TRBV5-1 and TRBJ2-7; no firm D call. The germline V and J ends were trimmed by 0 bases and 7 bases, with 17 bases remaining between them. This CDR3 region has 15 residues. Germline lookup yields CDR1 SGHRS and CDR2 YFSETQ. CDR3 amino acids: CASSLEGLASGEQYF. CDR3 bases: TGCGCCAGCAGCTTGGAAGGGTTAGCTTCAGGAGAGCAGTACTTC. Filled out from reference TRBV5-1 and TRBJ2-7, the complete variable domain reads KAGVTQTPRYLIKTRGQQVTLSCSPISGHRSVSWYQQTPGQGLQFLFEYFSETQRNKGNFPGRFSGRQFSNSRSEMNVSTLELGDSALYLCASSLEGLASGEQYFGPGTRLTVT.

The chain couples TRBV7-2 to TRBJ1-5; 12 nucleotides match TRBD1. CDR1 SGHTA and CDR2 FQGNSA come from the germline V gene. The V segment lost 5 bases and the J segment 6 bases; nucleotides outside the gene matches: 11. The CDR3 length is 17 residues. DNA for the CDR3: TGTGCCAGCAGCCTCTTAGGGGGGACAGGGGGCGGTCAGCCCCAGCATTTT. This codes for CASSLLGGTGGGQPQHF.

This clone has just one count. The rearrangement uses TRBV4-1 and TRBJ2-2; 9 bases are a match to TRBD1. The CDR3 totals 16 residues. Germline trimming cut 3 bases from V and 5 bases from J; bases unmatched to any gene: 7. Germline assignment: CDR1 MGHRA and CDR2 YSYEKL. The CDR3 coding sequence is TGCGCCAGCAGCCACCCAAGGACAGGGGAGACCGGGGAGCTGTTTTTT. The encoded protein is CASSHPRTGETGELFF.

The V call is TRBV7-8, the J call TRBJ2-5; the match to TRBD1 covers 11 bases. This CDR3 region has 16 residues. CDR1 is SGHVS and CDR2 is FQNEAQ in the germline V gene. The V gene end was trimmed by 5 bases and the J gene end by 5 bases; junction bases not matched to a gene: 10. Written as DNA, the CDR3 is TGTGCCAGCAGCGCTCCGGGACAGGGGGTTACGGAGACCCAGTACTTC. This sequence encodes CASSAPGQGVTETQYF. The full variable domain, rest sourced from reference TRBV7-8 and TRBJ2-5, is GAGVSQSPRYKVAKRGQDVALRCDPISGHVSLFWYQQALGQGPEFLTYFQNEAQLDKSGLPSDRFFAERPEGSVSTLKIQRTQQEDSAVYLCASSAPGQGVTETQYFGPGTRLLVL.

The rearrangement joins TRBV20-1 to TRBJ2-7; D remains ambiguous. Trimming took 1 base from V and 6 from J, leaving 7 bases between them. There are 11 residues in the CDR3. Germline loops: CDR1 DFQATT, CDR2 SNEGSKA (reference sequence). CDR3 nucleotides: TGCAGTGCTAGAGGCCCCGTCGAGCAGTACTTC. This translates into CSARGPVEQYF.

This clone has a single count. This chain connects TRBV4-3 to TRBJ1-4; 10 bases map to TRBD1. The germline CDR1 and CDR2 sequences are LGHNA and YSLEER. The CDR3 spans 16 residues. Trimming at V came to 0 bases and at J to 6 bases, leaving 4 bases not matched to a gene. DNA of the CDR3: TGCGCCAGCAGCCAAGATCTGACAGGGGGCCATGAAAAACTGTTTTTT. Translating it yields CASSQDLTGGHEKLFF.

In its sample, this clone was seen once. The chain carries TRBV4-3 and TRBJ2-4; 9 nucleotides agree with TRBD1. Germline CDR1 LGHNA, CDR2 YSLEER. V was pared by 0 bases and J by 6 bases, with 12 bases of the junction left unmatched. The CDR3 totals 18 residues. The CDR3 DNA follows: TGCGCCAGCAGCCAAGATCATTTCGGGACAGGGATTTTAAACATTCAGTACTTC. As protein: CASSQDHFGTGILNIQYF.

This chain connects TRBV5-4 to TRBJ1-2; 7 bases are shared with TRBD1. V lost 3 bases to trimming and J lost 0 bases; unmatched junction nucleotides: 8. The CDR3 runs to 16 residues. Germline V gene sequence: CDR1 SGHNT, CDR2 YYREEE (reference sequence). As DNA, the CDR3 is TGTGCCAGCAGCTCCGGACAGGTGGGGACTAACTATGGCTACACCTTC. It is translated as CASSSGQVGTNYGYTF.

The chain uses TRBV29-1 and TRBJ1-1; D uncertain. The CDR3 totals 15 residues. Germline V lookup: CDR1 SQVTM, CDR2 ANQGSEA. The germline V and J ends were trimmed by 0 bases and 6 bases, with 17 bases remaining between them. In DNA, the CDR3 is TGCAGCGTTGAAGAACGGGGAGCCGGGTCCTCTGAAGCTTTCTTT. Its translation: CSVEERGAGSSEAFF.

CDR3 in amino acids: CASSYVLAGAGELFF. CDR3 nucleotides: TGTGCCAGCAGTTACGTCCTAGCGGGGGCCGGGGAGCTGTTTTTT. V is TRBV6-5 and J is TRBJ2-2; TRBD2 matches 10 bases. The CDR3 sequence is 15 residues long. Germline CDR1 MNHEY, CDR2 SVGAGI. Trimming at V came to 2 bases and at J to 6 bases, leaving 3 bases not matched to a gene.

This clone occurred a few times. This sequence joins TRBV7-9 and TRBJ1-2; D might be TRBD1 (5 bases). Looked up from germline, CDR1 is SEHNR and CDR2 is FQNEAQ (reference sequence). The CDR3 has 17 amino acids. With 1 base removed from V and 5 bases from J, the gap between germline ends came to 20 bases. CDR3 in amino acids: CASSLEGGGMGIYGYTF. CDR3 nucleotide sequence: TGTGCCAGCAGCTTAGAAGGCGGGGGGATGGGGATATATGGCTACACCTTC.